The T cell receptor (beta chain) described here comes from a study of cytotoxic CD8 clonotypes in ibrutinib-treated CLL. General observations from the study: Clonality was higher at baseline than in age-matched healthy donors and tracked circulating CD8+ T-cell counts. Private clonotypes, not public ones, expanded at ibrutinib response.

Depth targeted 1 in 200,000 to 1 in 1 million T cells, averaging around 10x coverage per clonotype. Method: immunoSEQ multiplex PCR; TCRdb's copy keeps in-frame clones and lacks some. The sample comprises some 130,000 clones, approximately 80% of which are singletons, and about 3.5% rests with the top ten. A note on this clone: Its specificity is unknown.

The CDR3 length is 14 residues. J was trimmed by 8 bases and V by 4 bases; bases with no gene match: 10. Germline V CDR1 and CDR2: SGHNT, YYREEE (reference sequence). This TCR came from a human donor with chronic lymphocytic leukemia. The chain has TRBV5-4 and TRBJ2-5, with 8 positions matching TRBD1. Sequencing used PBMCs, obtained after 24 months of ibrutinib treatment. CDR3 coding DNA: TGTGCCAGCAGCCTAGGACAGGGTCGGGGCACCCAGTACTTC. Protein sequence: CASSLGQGRGTQYF.